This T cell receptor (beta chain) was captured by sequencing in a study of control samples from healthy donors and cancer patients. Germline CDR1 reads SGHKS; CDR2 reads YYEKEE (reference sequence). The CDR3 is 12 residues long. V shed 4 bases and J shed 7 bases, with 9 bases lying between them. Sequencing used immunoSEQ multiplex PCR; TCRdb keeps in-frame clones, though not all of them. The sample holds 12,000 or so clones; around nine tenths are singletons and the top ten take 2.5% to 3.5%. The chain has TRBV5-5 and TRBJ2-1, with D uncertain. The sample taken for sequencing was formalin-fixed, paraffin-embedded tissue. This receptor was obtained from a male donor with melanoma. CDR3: CASSRRPNEQFF. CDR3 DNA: TGTGCCAGCAGCCGTCGGCCGAATGAGCAGTTCTTC.